The text below deals with one T cell receptor (beta chain). These data originate in a study of blood T cell repertoires in COVID-19. Germline-derived CDR1 and CDR2 are SGHTA and FQGNSA. CDR3 size: 16 residues. Trimming cost V 0 bases and J 4 bases; bases outside gene matches: 6. Assay: immunoSEQ multiplex PCR; the TCRdb copy retains only in-frame clones and omits some. The sample contains over 70,000 clones, nearly 90% of which appear only once. This sequence was found in a woman over 75 with active or convalescent COVID-19. The V gene is TRBV7-2, the J gene TRBJ2-5, with 9 bases matching TRBD1. The sample was peripheral blood. The CDR3 nucleotides are TGTGCCAGCAGCTTAGCGGAACAGACAGGGGGAGAGACCCAGTACTTC. Translation gives CASSLAEQTGGETQYF.